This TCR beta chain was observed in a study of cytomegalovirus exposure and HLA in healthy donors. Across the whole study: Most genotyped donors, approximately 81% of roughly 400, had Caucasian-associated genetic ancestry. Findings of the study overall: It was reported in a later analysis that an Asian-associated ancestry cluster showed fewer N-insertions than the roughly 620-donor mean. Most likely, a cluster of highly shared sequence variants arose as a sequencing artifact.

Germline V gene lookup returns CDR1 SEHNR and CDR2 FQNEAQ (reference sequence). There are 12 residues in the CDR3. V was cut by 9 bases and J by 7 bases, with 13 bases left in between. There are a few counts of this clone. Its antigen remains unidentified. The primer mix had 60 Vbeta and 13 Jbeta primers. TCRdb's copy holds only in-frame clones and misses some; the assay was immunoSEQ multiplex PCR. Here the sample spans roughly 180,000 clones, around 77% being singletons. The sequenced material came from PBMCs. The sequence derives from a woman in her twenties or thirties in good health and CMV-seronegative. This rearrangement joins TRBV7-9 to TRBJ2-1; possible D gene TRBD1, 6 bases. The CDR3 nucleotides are TGTGCCAGTCTCCCAGGGGTGAATGAGCAGTTCTTC. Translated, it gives CASLPGVNEQFF.